The present TCR beta chain was sequenced within a study of blood T cell repertoires in COVID-19. Across the study: The samples span acute and convalescent COVID-19 from the United States, Italy and Spain.

V gave up 3 bases and J gave up 7 bases; unmatched junction bases: 9. Germline values: CDR1 GTSNPN, CDR2 SVGIG (reference sequence). The CDR3 spans 16 residues. Authors' methods: Estimation of nucleated cell counts was performed using reference gene primer amplification. TCRdb's table, derived via immunoSEQ multiplex PCR, lists solely in-frame clones and lacks some. The V and J calls and clone size come from that table; D and trimming were worked out from the DNA. Of about 300,000 clones in the sample, around nine tenths were seen once. V and J are TRBV30 and TRBJ2-2; TRBD1 matches at 12 bases. The sequence came from a young woman with COVID-19, enrolled during active disease. The sample taken for sequencing was peripheral blood. CDR3 bases: TGTGCCTGGAGCAAGACCGGGACAGGGGGCGTCGGGGAGCTGTTTTTT. Translating it yields CAWSKTGTGGVGELFF.